A single sample gave rise to the 17 T cell receptor beta chains below, sequenced in a study of shared clonotypes between healthy human individuals. Assay used: immunoSEQ multiplex PCR; TCRdb lists only in-frame clones, some missing. The sample consists of about 960,000 clones, 76% of them appearing once. The material sequenced was memory CD4+ T cells sorted from blood. Described subset: CD45RA-negative fraction. Receptors originate from a young man in good health.

This clone was observed a handful of times. V is TRBV6-6 and J is TRBJ2-1, with a tentative D call TRBD1 (6 bases). The CDR3 consists of 13 residues. The germline V gene has CDR1 MNHNY and CDR2 SVGAGI (reference sequence). The ends were cut back, 10 bases at V and 9 bases at J, with 19 bases in the middle. This chain's CDR3 is CANGAGQLGEQFF. CDR3 sequence (DNA): TGTGCCAACGGTGCAGGACAGCTTGGTGAGCAGTTCTTC.

The chain recombines TRBV28 with TRBJ1-2; 7 bases line up with TRBD1. With 3 bases clipped from V and 4 bases from J, the junction kept 5 bases outside the gene matches. Germline CDR1 is MDHEN and CDR2 is SYDVKM. The CDR3 extends over 14 amino acids. CDR3 DNA: TGTGCCAGCAGTTTGGCCGGGACAGCCTATGGCTACACCTTC. It codes for CASSLAGTAYGYTF.

For this clone: The same CDR3 also results from other DNA sequences found in this sample. V is TRBV5-1 and J is TRBJ1-3; perhaps TRBD1 as D (5 bases). The CDR3 totals 15 residues. Trimming left V 0 bases short and J 1 base short, with 8 bases between. Germline V gene data show CDR1 as SGHRS and CDR2 as YFSETQ. CDR3 in DNA: TGCGCCAGCAGCTTGGATGGGGCTTCTGGAAACACCATATATTTT. As protein: CASSLDGASGNTIYF.

The rearrangement uses TRBV20-1 and TRBJ1-2; no reliable D call. The CDR3 loop spans 11 amino acids. Trimming shortened V by 6 bases and J by 4 bases, and 9 bases separated the two germline ends. Germline V gives CDR1 DFQATT, CDR2 SNEGSKA (reference sequence). CDR3 nucleotide sequence: TGCAGTGCAAAAGACCCCTATGGCTACACCTTC. Protein: CSAKDPYGYTF.

The chain is built from TRBV7-3 and TRBJ2-2; tentative D call: TRBD1 (6 bases). CDR1 and CDR2 (germline): SGHTA, FQGTGA. The V end was cut by 6 bases, the J end by 0 bases, with 11 bases between. The CDR3 has 15 residues. The CDR3 here is CASSRTASNTGELFF. The CDR3 DNA reads as TGTGCCAGCAGTAGGACAGCCTCGAACACCGGGGAGCTGTTTTTT.

The chain has TRBV6-6 and TRBJ1-3; D remains unclear. The CDR3 sequence is 13 residues long. Per the germline V gene, CDR1 is MNHNY and CDR2 is SVGAGI (reference sequence). Deletions cut 10 bases from V and 4 bases from J, with 14 bases between. CDR3 sequence (DNA): TGTGCCACCAACGGGGTGCGAGGAAACACCATATATTTT. This codes for CATNGVRGNTIYF.

This clone was found a few times. The chain has TRBV7-3 and TRBJ2-7, with 9 bases fitting TRBD1. CDR1 is SGHTA, CDR2 FQGTGA, per germline. The CDR3 loop spans 14 amino acids. Trimming took 5 bases from V and 4 from J; bases not matched to a gene: 6. The CDR3 region has the DNA TGTGCCAGCAGCCCCGAACAGGGGGCATACGAGCAGTACTTC. Its protein is CASSPEQGAYEQYF. Supplemented by reference TRBV7-3 and TRBJ2-7, the full variable domain reads GAGVSQTPSNKVTEKGKYVELRCDPISGHTALYWYRQSLGQGPEFLIYFQGTGAADDSGLPNDRFFAVRPEGSVSTLKIQRTERGDSAVYLCASSPEQGAYEQYFGPGTRLTVT.

V is TRBV19 and J is TRBJ2-2; unclear D gene. Trimming took 3 bases from V and 6 from J, leaving 5 bases between them. The germline V gene encodes CDR1 LNHDA and CDR2 SQIVND (reference sequence). The CDR3 has 12 residues. The CDR3 region is CASSIPPGELFF. In DNA, the CDR3 is TGTGCCAGTAGTATCCCCCCCGGGGAGCTGTTTTTT.

The V and J genes are TRBV5-1 and TRBJ2-3, with 10 bases matching TRBD1. This CDR3 has 15 residues. V was clipped by 0 bases and J by 7 bases; unmatched bases: 5. Germline lookup yields CDR1 SGHRS and CDR2 YFSETQ. CDR3 loop: CASSLGGTGEYTQYF. Here the CDR3 DNA reads TGCGCCAGCAGCTTGGGAGGGACAGGGGAATATACGCAGTATTTT. The full variable domain, with the rest looked up from reference TRBV5-1 and TRBJ2-3, is KAGVTQTPRYLIKTRGQQVTLSCSPISGHRSVSWYQQTPGQGLQFLFEYFSETQRNKGNFPGRFSGRQFSNSRSEMNVSTLELGDSALYLCASSLGGTGEYTQYFGPGTRLTVL.

The V call is TRBV2, the J call TRBJ2-7; 9 bases match TRBD1. The V and J ends lost 11 bases and 5 bases, in that order; junction bases with no gene match: 10. Looked up from germline, CDR1 is SNHLY and CDR2 is FYNNEI. The CDR3 is 13 residues long. CDR3 coding DNA: TGTGCCGGGACCGGGACAGGGCACCACGAGCAGTACTTC. It yields the protein CAGTGTGHHEQYF.

V usage is TRBV18 and J usage is TRBJ1-1; D perhaps matches TRBD1 (5 bases). This CDR3 spans 15 amino acids. Between the trimmed V and J ends, which lost 6 bases and 3 bases, there was a span of 17 bases. The germline CDR1 and CDR2 sequences are KGHSH and LQKENI. CDR3 region: CASSNVGGLDTEAFF. CDR3 in DNA: TGTGCCAGCTCCAATGTCGGGGGTTTGGACACTGAAGCTTTCTTT.

In DNA, the CDR3 is TGCGCCAGCAGCCCGTTGGCAGGGACTAATCAGCCCCAGCATTTT. Residues: CASSPLAGTNQPQHF. V gene TRBV4-1 combines with J gene TRBJ1-5, with D possibly being TRBD1 (5 bases). V lost 4 bases to trimming and J lost 4 bases, with 14 bases between them. CDR1 and CDR2 from the germline V gene are MGHRA and YSYEKL. The length of the CDR3 is 15 residues.

The rearrangement uses TRBV6-6 and TRBJ2-2, with D possibly matching TRBD1 (5 bases). CDR1 is MNHNY and CDR2 is SVGAGI in the germline V gene (reference sequence). The V and J ends lost 7 bases and 4 bases respectively, with 16 bases between them. There are 15 residues in the CDR3. CDR3 loop: CASNSPGRGTGELFF. The DNA of the CDR3 is TGTGCCAGCAATAGTCCAGGGCGCGGCACCGGGGAGCTGTTTTTT.

V gene TRBV6-1 combines with J gene TRBJ2-1; D is undetermined. The length of the CDR3 is 13 residues. V dropped 7 bases and J dropped 0 bases, with 7 bases sitting between them. Germline V CDR1 and CDR2: MNHNS, SASEGT. The CDR3 region has the DNA TGTGCCAGCACTACGAGCTCCTACAATGAGCAGTTCTTC. It encodes CASTTSSYNEQFF.

This clone was counted a few times. V gene TRBV25-1 combines with J gene TRBJ2-7, with a tentative D call TRBD1 (6 bases). Germline V gene data show CDR1 as MGHDK and CDR2 as SYGVNS. This CDR3 has 11 amino acids. The V gene lost 7 bases and the J gene lost 5 bases, with 9 bases spanning the gap. CDR3 DNA sequence: TGTGCCAGCACCAGGGGAGACGAGCAGTACTTC. It is translated as CASTRGDEQYF.

On this clone: The same CDR3 can be traced to other DNA sequences in this sample. V and J are TRBV5-1 and TRBJ1-1, with 7 bases matching TRBD1. Germline lookup yields CDR1 SGHRS and CDR2 YFSETQ. This CDR3 is 14 amino acids long. V was clipped by 4 bases and J by 0 bases; unmatched bases: 3. CDR3 amino acids: CASSPGQVNTEAFF. The DNA for the CDR3 is TGCGCCAGCAGCCCCGGACAGGTGAACACTGAAGCTTTCTTT.

This chain joins TRBV28 and TRBJ2-5; the D call may be TRBD1 or TRBD2 (6 bases each). The germline V and J ends were trimmed by 5 bases and 2 bases, with 21 bases remaining between them. Germline V gene sequence: CDR1 MDHEN, CDR2 SYDVKM. The CDR3 is 17 amino acids. The CDR3 is CASSSPLRGGKQETQYF. DNA of the CDR3: TGTGCCAGCAGTAGCCCCCTGCGAGGGGGGAAGCAAGAGACCCAGTACTTC. Complete variable domain (other parts from reference TRBV28 and TRBJ2-5): DVKVTQSSRYLVKRTGEKVFLECVQDMDHENMFWYRQDPGLGLRLIYFSYDVKMKEKGDIPEGYSVSREKKERFSLILESASTNQTSMYLCASSSPLRGGKQETQYFGPGTRLLVL.